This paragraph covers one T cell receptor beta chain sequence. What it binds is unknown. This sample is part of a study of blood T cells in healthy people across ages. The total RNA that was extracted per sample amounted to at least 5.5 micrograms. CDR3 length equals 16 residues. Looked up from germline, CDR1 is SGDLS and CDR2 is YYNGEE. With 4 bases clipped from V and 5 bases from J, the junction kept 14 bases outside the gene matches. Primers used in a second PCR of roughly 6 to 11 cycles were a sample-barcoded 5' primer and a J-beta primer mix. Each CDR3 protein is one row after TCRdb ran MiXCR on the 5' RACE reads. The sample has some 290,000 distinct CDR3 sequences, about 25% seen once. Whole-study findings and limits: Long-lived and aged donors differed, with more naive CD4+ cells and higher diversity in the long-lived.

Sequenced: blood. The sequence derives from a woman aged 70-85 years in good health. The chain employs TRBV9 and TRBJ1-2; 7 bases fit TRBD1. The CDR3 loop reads CASSMGDRESKYGYTF. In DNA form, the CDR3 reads TGTGCCAGCAGCATGGGCGACAGGGAATCGAAGTATGGCTACACCTTC.